A single sample gave rise to the 32 T cell receptor beta chains below, sequenced in a study of T cell responses to AZD1222 COVID-19 vaccine (dated by TCRdb to the early 2020s). Library generation was performed with the immunoSEQ multiplex PCR assay. As stored in TCRdb, this immuneACCESS dataset retains in-frame rearrangements with V and J assigned. A fraction of the clones does not appear; measured against another copy, unresolved V genes explain less than half of the discrepancy, and the remainder lacks a known reason. This sample holds about 110,000 clones; around 93% were observed only once. Around 7.5% of the sample is in the top ten clones. What the time point label conveys for this sample: baseline before first vaccination. The material sequenced was peripheral blood, taken on day 0 of AZD1222 vaccination. The receptor source for this set is an adult in good health.

Only one count was recorded for this clone. The J gene is TRBJ2-1, the V gene TRBV6-6, with 12 bases identical to TRBD2. After removal of 2 bases from V and 5 bases from J, the junction contained 4 bases not matched to a gene. This CDR3 has 16 residues. The germline V gene encodes CDR1 MNHNY and CDR2 SVGAGI (reference sequence). Here the CDR3 reads CASSYPPSGGDNEQFF. DNA of the CDR3: TGTGCCAGCAGTTACCCCCCTAGCGGGGGGGACAATGAGCAGTTCTTC.

This chain uses TRBV6-1 with TRBJ1-5; TRBD1 aligns across 10 bases. The CDR3 has 17 residues. Germline trimming cut 1 base from V and 4 bases from J; bases unmatched to any gene: 7. Germline V gene sequence: CDR1 MNHNS, CDR2 SASEGT. CDR3 nucleotides: TGTGCCAGCAGTGAAGTTCCCCCGGGACAGGGGAATCAGCCCCAGCATTTT. Translated, it gives CASSEVPPGQGNQPQHF.

This clone was observed a single time. The J gene is TRBJ2-7, the V gene TRBV5-5; 8 bases line up with TRBD1. CDR1 and CDR2 from the germline V gene are SGHKS and YYEKEE (reference sequence). Trimming removed 1 base from V and 2 bases from J; junction bases left unmatched: 5. The CDR3 runs 15 residues. The DNA for the CDR3 is TGTGCCAGCAGCTTGCAGGGGGCTATGACCTACGAGCAGTACTTC. It translates to CASSLQGAMTYEQYF. The whole variable domain, remainder taken from reference TRBV5-5 and TRBJ2-7, is DAGVTQSPTHLIKTRGQQVTLRCSPISGHKSVSWYQQVLGQGPQFIFQYYEKEERGRGNFPDRFSARQFPNYSSELNVNALLLGDSALYLCASSLQGAMTYEQYFGPGTRLTVT.

This chain uses TRBV7-8 with TRBJ1-6; the match to TRBD1 covers 10 bases. Germline V gene lookup returns CDR1 SGHVS and CDR2 FQNEAQ. The CDR3 runs to 16 residues. With 5 bases clipped from V and 10 bases from J, the junction kept 11 bases outside the gene matches. The CDR3 here is CASSQWGQGLRSPLHF. CDR3 DNA: TGTGCCAGCAGCCAATGGGGACAGGGGCTAAGATCACCCCTCCACTTT.

The chain couples TRBV27 to TRBJ1-2; a possible D gene is TRBD1 (6 bases). CDR3 size: 15 residues. Trimming left V 5 bases short and J 6 bases short, with 19 bases between. Germline lookup yields CDR1 MNHEY and CDR2 SMNVEV (reference sequence). CDR3 loop: CASSLEPGRGNGYTF. CDR3 bases: TGTGCCAGCAGTCTCGAGCCGGGTAGGGGGAATGGCTACACCTTC.

The chain links TRBV9 to TRBJ1-3; a possible D gene is TRBD1 (5 bases). This CDR3 region has 14 residues. Trimming stripped 3 bases from V and 3 bases from J, with 10 bases between. Germline values: CDR1 SGDLS, CDR2 YYNGEE. The CDR3: CASSDQGGGNTIYF. Written as DNA, the CDR3 is TGTGCCAGCAGCGACCAGGGAGGTGGAAACACCATATATTTT.

This chain joins TRBV14 and TRBJ1-5; perhaps TRBD1 as D (6 bases). The CDR3 totals 17 residues. V lost 1 base to trimming and J lost 7 bases, with 20 bases between them. From germline, CDR1 is SGHDN and CDR2 FVKESK. CDR3 sequence: CASSQVYRVSIEQPQHF. The CDR3 nucleotides read TGTGCCAGCAGCCAAGTTTACAGGGTAAGCATCGAACAGCCCCAGCATTTT.

CDR3 sequence reads: CASSQDGRGRTYEQYF. The CDR3 DNA is TGTGCCAGCAGCCAAGATGGAAGGGGGAGGACCTACGAGCAGTACTTC. The chain carries TRBV3-1 (or the pseudogene TRBV3-2) and TRBJ2-7; D tentatively reads TRBD1 or TRBD2 (6 bases each). The CDR3 runs 16 residues. The germline V gene encodes CDR1 LGHDT and CDR2 YNNKEL (reference sequence). V was clipped by 0 bases and J by 2 bases, with 14 bases between them.

This sequence joins TRBV18 and TRBJ2-1; D is perhaps TRBD1 (6 bases). Trimming took off 10 bases at V and 2 bases at J, with 15 bases between the two ends. Germline CDR1 KGHSH, CDR2 LQKENI. The CDR3 contains 14 residues. The CDR3 region is CATRYGTTYNEQFF. The CDR3 DNA reads TGTGCCACCAGATACGGGACAACCTACAATGAGCAGTTCTTC.

The rearrangement joins TRBV13 to TRBJ1-6; D might be TRBD1 (6 bases). Trimming stripped 3 bases from V and 5 bases from J, with 8 bases between. This CDR3 spans 14 amino acids. Per germline, CDR1 PRHDT and CDR2 FYEKMQ (reference sequence). The CDR3 protein is CASSFNRDNSPLHF. For the CDR3, the DNA is TGTGCCAGCAGCTTCAACAGGGATAATTCACCCCTCCACTTT. The full variable domain, completed using reference TRBV13 and TRBJ1-6, is AAGVIQSPRHLIKEKRETATLKCYPIPRHDTVYWYQQGPGQDPQFLISFYEKMQSDKGSIPDRFSAQQFSDYHSELNMSSLELGDSALYFCASSFNRDNSPLHFGNGTRLTVT.

This clone came up once. The chain joins TRBV7-9 to TRBJ2-1; TRBD2 is a possible D gene (6 bases). The V end was cut by 2 bases, the J end by 8 bases, with 19 bases between. This CDR3 is 16 amino acids long. Germline V gene data show CDR1 as SEHNR and CDR2 as FQNEAQ (reference sequence). In nucleotides, the CDR3 is TGTGCCAGCAGCTTAATACGGGACTCCTCCGTTGATGAGCAGTTCTTC. Translated: CASSLIRDSSVDEQFF.

This chain joins TRBV2 and TRBJ2-7, with TRBD2 matching over 8 bases. Trimming took 7 bases from V and 3 from J; bases not matched to a gene: 5. CDR3 length: 13 residues. Germline V gene sequence: CDR1 SNHLY, CDR2 FYNNEI. Written as DNA, the CDR3 is TGTGCCAGCATGTTGGGGACTAGCTACGAGCAGTACTTC. This sequence encodes CASMLGTSYEQYF.

The chain uses TRBV27 and TRBJ1-1, with TRBD1 as a possible D gene (6 bases). The CDR3 has 11 residues. Per germline, CDR1 MNHEY and CDR2 SMNVEV (reference sequence). Trimming removed 4 bases from V and 10 bases from J, with 10 bases in between. The CDR3 region has the DNA TGTGCCAGCAGTTCGGGGGCTAGAGCTTTCTTT. This encodes CASSSGARAFF.

V gene TRBV24-1 combines with J gene TRBJ2-5; the D is unclear. CDR3 length equals 14 residues. Trimming pared 2 bases from V and 5 bases from J, leaving 11 bases between. The germline V gene has CDR1 KGHDR and CDR2 SFDVKD. The CDR3: CATSDSLARETQYF. The DNA of the CDR3 is TGTGCCACCAGTGATTCGCTGGCTCGCGAGACCCAGTACTTC.

V gene TRBV23-1 combines with J gene TRBJ1-3; TRBD1 aligns across 12 bases. TRBV23-1 is sorted into the ORF group, with uncertain function. The CDR3 runs to 17 residues. V lost 0 bases to trimming and J lost 4 bases; unmatched junction nucleotides: 4. CDR3 amino acids: CASSQSGQGAGGNTIYF. CDR3 DNA sequence: TGCGCCAGCAGTCAATCGGGACAGGGGGCTGGAGGAAACACCATATATTTT.

J is TRBJ2-7 and V is TRBV6-5; TRBD1 agrees at 7 bases. The length of the CDR3 is 13 residues. The V gene's germline CDR1 is MNHEY and CDR2 SVGAGI. The V segment lost 4 bases and the J segment 2 bases; nucleotides outside the gene matches: 2. The CDR3 loop reads CASSSGQTYEQYF. The CDR3 DNA sequence: TGTGCCAGCAGTTCGGGACAGACCTACGAGCAGTACTTC.

The V call is TRBV4-2, the J call TRBJ2-2, with 12 bases aligning to TRBD1. The ends lost 1 base at V and 2 bases at J; junction bases unmatched: 2. The CDR3 has 17 amino acids. Germline V gene sequence: CDR1 LGHNA, CDR2 YNFKEQ. CDR3 nucleotides: TGTGCCAGCAGCCAAGGTGGGACAGGGGGCAACACCGGGGAGCTGTTTTTT. Translation: CASSQGGTGGNTGELFF.

The rearrangement uses TRBV29-1 and TRBJ1-1, with 7 bases identical to TRBD1. CDR1 and CDR2 (germline): SQVTM, ANQGSEA. The V gene end was trimmed by 6 bases and the J gene end by 1 base; junction bases not matched to a gene: 11. The CDR3 covers 15 residues. The CDR3 region has the DNA TGCAGCGTAGCAGGGGGGGGAGGAGGGAACACTGAAGCTTTCTTT. Protein sequence: CSVAGGGGGNTEAFF.

The V and J genes are TRBV12-3 or TRBV12-4 and TRBJ2-1; the D is unclear. This CDR3 spans 12 amino acids. Trimming left V 6 bases short and J 10 bases short, with 13 bases between. The CDR3 loop is CASRPTGGEQFF. CDR3 nucleotides: TGTGCCAGCAGACCTACGGGTGGGGAGCAGTTCTTC.

This clone was detected only a few times. This chain joins TRBV2 and TRBJ2-1, with 12 bases identical to TRBD2. V dropped 10 bases and J dropped 9; count of bases not matched to a gene: 7. The CDR3 consists of 13 residues. Germline V lookup: CDR1 SNHLY, CDR2 FYNNEI. The DNA of the CDR3 is TGTGCCACCCTAGCGGGAGGGCCTCGTGAGCAGTTCTTC. Amino acid sequence: CATLAGGPREQFF.

V and J are TRBV7-2 and TRBJ1-1, with D possibly being TRBD1 (5 bases). This CDR3 comprises 15 residues. Between the trimmed V and J ends, which lost 0 bases and 4 bases, there was a span of 12 bases. CDR1 is SGHTA, CDR2 FQGNSA, per germline. CDR3: CASSLAPGMSTEAFF. The CDR3 bases are TGTGCCAGCAGCTTAGCGCCAGGGATGAGCACTGAAGCTTTCTTT.

This chain links TRBV10-3 with TRBJ2-3; 11 nucleotides agree with TRBD2. Germline V CDR1 and CDR2: ENHRY, SYGVKD. The CDR3 runs to 17 residues. Trimming at V came to 6 bases and at J to 0 bases, leaving 8 bases not matched to a gene. The CDR3 reads CAISGTSGDLSTDTQYF. For the CDR3, the DNA is TGTGCCATCAGCGGGACTAGCGGTGACCTTAGCACAGATACGCAGTATTTT.

The rearrangement uses TRBV15 and TRBJ1-3, with D unclear. The ends were cut back, 4 bases at V and 0 bases at J, with 10 bases in the middle. This CDR3 is built from 15 residues. CDR1 is LNHNV and CDR2 is YYDKDF in the germline V gene (reference sequence). The CDR3 spells CATSTHLASGNTIYF. CDR3 nucleotide sequence: TGTGCCACCAGCACCCATCTAGCCTCTGGAAACACCATATATTTT. Based on the CDR3 plus reference TRBV15 and TRBJ1-3, the full variable domain is DAMVIQNPRYQVTQFGKPVTLSCSQTLNHNVMYWYQQKSSQAPKLLFHYYDKDFNNEADTPDNFQSRRPNTSFCFLDIRSPGLGDTAMYLCATSTHLASGNTIYFGEGSWLTVV.

The chain combines TRBV7-9 with TRBJ1-4; 8 bases map to TRBD1. The length of the CDR3 is 15 residues. Trimming cost V 5 bases and J 3 bases; bases outside gene matches: 5. From germline, CDR1 is SEHNR and CDR2 FQNEAQ (reference sequence). This chain's CDR3 is CASSLGTGSNEKLFF. CDR3 coding DNA: TGTGCCAGCAGCCTAGGGACAGGATCTAATGAAAAACTGTTTTTT.

V gene TRBV10-3 combines with J gene TRBJ2-1; D is possibly TRBD2 (5 bases). Germline V gives CDR1 ENHRY, CDR2 SYGVKD. The ends were cut back, 0 bases at V and 2 bases at J, with 8 bases in the middle. The CDR3 has 15 residues. The CDR3 DNA reads TGTGCCATCAGTGAGTCGAGACTACCCTACAATGAGCAGTTCTTC. It encodes CAISESRLPYNEQFF.

V gene TRBV5-8 combines with J gene TRBJ2-5, with 8 bases matching TRBD2. J was trimmed by 2 bases and V by 6 bases; bases with no gene match: 12. This CDR3 has 16 residues. CDR1 and CDR2 (germline): SGHTS, YDEGEE. The CDR3 spells CASNGRAATLQETQYF. In nucleotides, the CDR3 is TGTGCCAGCAACGGGAGGGCCGCGACGCTTCAAGAGACCCAGTACTTC.

The V call is TRBV27, the J call TRBJ2-1; D possibly uses TRBD1 or TRBD2 (5 bases each). CDR3 size: 12 residues. Trimming removed 6 bases from V and 8 bases from J, with 11 bases in between. CDR1 MNHEY and CDR2 SMNVEV come from the germline V gene (reference sequence). DNA of the CDR3: TGTGCCAGCAGCACAGGACTTGATGAGCAGTTCTTC. It codes for CASSTGLDEQFF.

This clone came up once. The rearrangement joins TRBV4-3 to TRBJ1-1; 7 nucleotides agree with TRBD1. Germline V gene lookup returns CDR1 LGHNA and CDR2 YSLEER. CDR3 size: 15 residues. Trimming at V came to 0 bases and at J to 5 bases, leaving 6 bases not matched to a gene. CDR3 sequence reads: CASSQDVAGGTEAFF. In DNA form, the CDR3 reads TGCGCCAGCAGCCAAGATGTCGCAGGGGGGACTGAAGCTTTCTTT.

CDR3 nucleotides: TGCGCCAGCTCCAGGGTGGGGGATCAGACTGAAGCTTTCTTT. This gives the protein CASSRVGDQTEAFF. V gene TRBV5-1 combines with J gene TRBJ1-1, with D possibly being TRBD1 (5 bases). There are 14 residues in the CDR3. CDR1 and CDR2 (germline): SGHRS, YFSETQ. Trimming stripped 7 bases from V and 5 bases from J, with 18 bases between.

This clone was detected only a few times. The chain joins TRBV19 to TRBJ1-1; D not certain. Germline V lookup: CDR1 LNHDA, CDR2 SQIVND (reference sequence). The CDR3 has 12 residues. The V end lost 8 bases, the J end lost 1 base, and 8 bases lay between the germline ends. DNA of the CDR3: TGTGCCAGTGGGCAGCCGAACACTGAAGCTTTCTTT. This encodes CASGQPNTEAFF.

The rearrangement uses TRBV14 and TRBJ2-6; D ambiguous. CDR1 and CDR2 (germline): SGHDN, FVKESK. V shed 0 bases and J shed 0 bases, with 12 bases lying between them. The CDR3 extends over 18 amino acids. The CDR3 reads CASSQDWGSLSGANVLTF. The DNA of the CDR3 is TGTGCCAGCAGCCAAGATTGGGGAAGTCTCTCTGGGGCCAACGTCCTGACTTTC.

The chain recombines TRBV2 with TRBJ1-1, with 9 bases fitting TRBD1. CDR3 size: 14 residues. The germline CDR1 and CDR2 sequences are SNHLY and FYNNEI. With 6 bases clipped from V and 3 bases from J, the junction kept 5 bases outside the gene matches. The CDR3 loop reads CASSPDRGYTEAFF. Written as DNA, the CDR3 is TGTGCCAGCAGCCCGGACAGGGGCTACACTGAAGCTTTCTTT. The full variable domain, with the rest looked up from reference TRBV2 and TRBJ1-1, is EPEVTQTPSHQVTQMGQEVILRCVPISNHLYFYWYRQILGQKVEFLVSFYNNEISEKSEIFDDQFSVERPDGSNFTLKIRSTKLEDSAMYFCASSPDRGYTEAFFGQGTRLTVV.